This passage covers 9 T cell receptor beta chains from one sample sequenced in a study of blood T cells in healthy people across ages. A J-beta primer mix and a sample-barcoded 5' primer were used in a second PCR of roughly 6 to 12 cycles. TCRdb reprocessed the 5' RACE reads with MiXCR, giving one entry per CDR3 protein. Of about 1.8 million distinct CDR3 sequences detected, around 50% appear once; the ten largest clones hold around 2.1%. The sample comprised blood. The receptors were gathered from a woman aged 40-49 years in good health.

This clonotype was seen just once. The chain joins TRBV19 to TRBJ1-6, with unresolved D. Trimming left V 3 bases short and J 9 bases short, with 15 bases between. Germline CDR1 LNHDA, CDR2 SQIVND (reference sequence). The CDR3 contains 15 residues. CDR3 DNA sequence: TGTGCCAGTAGTATTTCCAAATTTAATACTTCACCCCTCCACTTT. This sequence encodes CASSISKFNTSPLHF.

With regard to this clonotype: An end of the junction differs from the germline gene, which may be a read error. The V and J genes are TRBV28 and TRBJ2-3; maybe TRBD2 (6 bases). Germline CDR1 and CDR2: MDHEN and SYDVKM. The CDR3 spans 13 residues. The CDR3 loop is CASNLRRGNTQYF. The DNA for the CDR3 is TGTGCCAGCAATTTACGGAGGGGAAATACGCAGTATTTT.

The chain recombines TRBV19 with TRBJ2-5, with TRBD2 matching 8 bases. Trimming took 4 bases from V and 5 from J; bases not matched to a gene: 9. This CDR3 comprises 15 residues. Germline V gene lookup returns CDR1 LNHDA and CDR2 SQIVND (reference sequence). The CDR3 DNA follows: TGTGCCAGTAGTACGCCGGGACTAGAAATCGAGACCCAGTACTTC. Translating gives CASSTPGLEIETQYF. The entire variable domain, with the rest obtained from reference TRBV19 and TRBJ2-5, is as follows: DGGITQSPKYLFRKEGQNVTLSCEQNLNHDAMYWYRQDPGQGLRLIYYSQIVNDFQKGDIAEGYSVSREKKESFPLTVTSAQKNPTAFYLCASSTPGLEIETQYFGPGTRLLVL.

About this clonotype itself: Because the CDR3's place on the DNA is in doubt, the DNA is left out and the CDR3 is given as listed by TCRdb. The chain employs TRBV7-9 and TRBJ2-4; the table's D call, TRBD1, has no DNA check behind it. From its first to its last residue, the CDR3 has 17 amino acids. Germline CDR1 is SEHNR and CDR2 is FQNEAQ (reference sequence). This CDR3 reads CASSSRGYTFGSGTKYF.

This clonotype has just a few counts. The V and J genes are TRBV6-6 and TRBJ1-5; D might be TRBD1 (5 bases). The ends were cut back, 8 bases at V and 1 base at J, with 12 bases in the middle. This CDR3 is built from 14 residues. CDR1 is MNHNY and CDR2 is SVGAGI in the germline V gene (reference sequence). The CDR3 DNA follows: TGTGCCAGCCATACTGGGGGAAGCAATCAGCCCCAGCATTTT. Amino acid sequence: CASHTGGSNQPQHF.

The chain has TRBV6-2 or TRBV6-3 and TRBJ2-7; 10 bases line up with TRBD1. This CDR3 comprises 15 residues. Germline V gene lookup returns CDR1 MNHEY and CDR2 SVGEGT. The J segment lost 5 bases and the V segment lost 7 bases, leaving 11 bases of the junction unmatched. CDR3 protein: CASTGWDRGPDEQYF. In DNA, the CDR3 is TGTGCCAGCACTGGGTGGGACAGGGGACCGGACGAGCAGTACTTC.

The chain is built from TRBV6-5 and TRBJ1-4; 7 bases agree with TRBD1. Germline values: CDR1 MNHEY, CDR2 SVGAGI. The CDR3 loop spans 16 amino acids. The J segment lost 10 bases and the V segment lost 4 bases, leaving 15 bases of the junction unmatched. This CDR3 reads CASSSPGNRGHRKLFF. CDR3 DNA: TGTGCCAGCAGTTCCCCGGGCAACAGGGGCCATCGAAAACTGTTTTTT.

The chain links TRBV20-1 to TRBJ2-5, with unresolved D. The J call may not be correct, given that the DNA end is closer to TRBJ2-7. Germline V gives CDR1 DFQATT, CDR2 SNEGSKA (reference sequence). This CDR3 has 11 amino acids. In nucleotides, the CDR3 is TGCAGTGCTAGTCTGAGCTACGAGCAGTACTTC. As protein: CSASLSYEQYF.

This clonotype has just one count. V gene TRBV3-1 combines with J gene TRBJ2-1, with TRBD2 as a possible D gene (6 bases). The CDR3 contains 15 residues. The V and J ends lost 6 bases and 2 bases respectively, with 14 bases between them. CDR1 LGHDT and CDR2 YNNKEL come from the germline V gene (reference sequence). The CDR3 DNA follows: TGTGCCAGCAGTATATCGGGACTGACCTACAATGAGCAGTTCTTC. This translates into CASSISGLTYNEQFF.